The text below deals with one TCR beta chain. This specimen comes from a study of blood T cell repertoires in COVID-19. Study summary: There were acute and convalescent COVID-19 samples, and they came from the United States, Italy and Spain. PBMCs, B-cell-depleted T cells, or T cells provided the cDNA or gDNA that made up the material.

The protocol was immunoSEQ multiplex PCR, while the TCRdb copy is restricted to in-frame clones and leaves out a portion. The table shows around 97,000 clones, with about 87% occurring only once. The sample was peripheral blood. This clonotype was sampled from a human donor in a cohort sampled during active COVID-19.

The CDR3 region is CASSVSAGGSTDTQYF. CDR3 sequence (DNA): TGTGCCAGCAGTGTTTCAGCGGGAGGGAGCACAGATACGCAGTATTTT. The V call is TRBV6-1, the J call TRBJ2-3; TRBD2 matches 10 bases. V lost 4 bases and J lost 0; bases outside the gene matches: 4. The CDR3 length is 16 residues. Germline V CDR1 and CDR2: MNHNS, SASEGT.